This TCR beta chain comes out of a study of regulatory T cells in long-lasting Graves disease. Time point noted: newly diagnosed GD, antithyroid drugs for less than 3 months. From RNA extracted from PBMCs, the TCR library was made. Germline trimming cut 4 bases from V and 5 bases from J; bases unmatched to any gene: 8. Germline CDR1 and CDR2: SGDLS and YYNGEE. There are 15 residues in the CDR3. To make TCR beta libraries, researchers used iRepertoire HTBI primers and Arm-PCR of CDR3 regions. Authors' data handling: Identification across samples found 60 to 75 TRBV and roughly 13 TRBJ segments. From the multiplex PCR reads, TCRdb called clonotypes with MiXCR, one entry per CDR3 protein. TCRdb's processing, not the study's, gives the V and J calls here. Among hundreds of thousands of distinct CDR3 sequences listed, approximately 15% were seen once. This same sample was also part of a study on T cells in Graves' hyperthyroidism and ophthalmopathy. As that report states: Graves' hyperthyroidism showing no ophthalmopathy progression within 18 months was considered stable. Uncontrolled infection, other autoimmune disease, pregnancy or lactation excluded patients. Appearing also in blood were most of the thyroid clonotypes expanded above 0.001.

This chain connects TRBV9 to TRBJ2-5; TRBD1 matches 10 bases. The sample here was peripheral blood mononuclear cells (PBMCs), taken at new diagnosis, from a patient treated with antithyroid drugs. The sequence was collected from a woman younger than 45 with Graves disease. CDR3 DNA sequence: TGTGCCAGCAGCCCAAGGACAGGGGGGACGGAGACCCAGTACTTC. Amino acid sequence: CASSPRTGGTETQYF. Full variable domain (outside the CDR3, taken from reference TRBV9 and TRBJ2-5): DSGVTQTPKHLITATGQRVTLRCSPRSGDLSVYWYQQSLDQGLQFLIQYYNGEERAKGNILERFSAQQFPDLHSELNLSSLELGDSALYFCASSPRTGGTETQYFGPGTRLLVL.